Given below is one TCR beta chain in context. Antigen specificity is unknown. The assay was immunoSEQ multiplex PCR, and TCRdb's table has in-frame clones only and misses some. The sample records over 70,000 clones, about 86% being singletons. This record comes from a study of OX40 agonist ivuxolimab in advanced cancers. Points from the study as a whole: Among T cells, CD8+ cells averaged more expanded clones than CD4+ cells.

Autoimmune disease history or systemic immunosuppression led to patients being barred. V was clipped by 5 bases and J by 0 bases, with 14 bases between them. Germline CDR1 reads SGHAT; CDR2 reads FQNNGV. The CDR3 contains 15 residues. This clonotype was sampled from an adult with an advanced solid tumor such as melanoma, head and neck, liver or kidney cancer. The sample in question was CD4+ or CD8+ T cells sorted from blood, obtained in a trial of the OX40 agonist ivuxolimab. This rearrangement joins TRBV11-2 to TRBJ2-7; no clear D gene. The CDR3 coding sequence is TGTGCCAGCAGCCCCGGACCAGGTTCCTCCTACGAGCAGTACTTC. Encoded protein: CASSPGPGSSYEQYF.